These 6 T cell receptor beta chains were sequenced from one sample in a study of molecular identifiers for immune sequencing clone quantification. Using its own MiXCR run on the PCR reads, TCRdb lists one record per CDR3 protein. The sample comprises roughly 320,000 distinct CDR3 sequences, roughly a quarter of which are singletons, and 0.7% to 0.95% rests with the top ten. What was sequenced was naive CD8+ T cells from blood, with Jurkat cell RNA spiked in. Subset denoted: FACS-sorted CD8+CD4-CCR7+CD45RA+ naive T cells. The receptors originated from a human donor in good health. Some libraries in this study had Jurkat cell RNA spiked in.

This clonotype came up many times. The rearrangement joins TRBV19 to TRBJ1-3; D unresolved. V was pared by 5 bases and J by 0 bases, with 14 bases between. The CDR3 consists of 16 residues. Per the germline V gene, CDR1 is LNHDA and CDR2 is SQIVND (reference sequence). Here the CDR3 DNA reads TGTGCCAGTAGTCTTGGCCGCCGATCCTCTGGAAACACCATATATTTT. Amino acid sequence: CASSLGRRSSGNTIYF.

This clonotype was detected ten times or more. The chain carries TRBV28 and TRBJ1-2, with D tentatively TRBD1 (6 bases). The CDR3 consists of 15 residues. V was trimmed by 5 bases and J by 6 bases, leaving 19 bases between them. Germline loops: CDR1 MDHEN, CDR2 SYDVKM. The CDR3 sequence is CASSPAGDESHGYTF. CDR3 DNA sequence: TGTGCCAGCAGTCCCGCAGGGGACGAAAGCCATGGCTACACCTTC.

This clonotype was counted ten times or more. This rearrangement joins TRBV29-1 to TRBJ2-2; unclear D gene. This CDR3 region has 15 residues. Between the trimmed V and J ends, which lost 2 bases and 4 bases, there was a span of 14 bases. CDR1 and CDR2 (germline): SQVTM, ANQGSEA. CDR3: CSVEFVKPGTGELFF. The CDR3 DNA reads TGCAGCGTTGAATTCGTCAAACCGGGCACCGGGGAGCTGTTTTTT.

This clonotype occurred many times. V gene TRBV27 combines with J gene TRBJ2-7; D gene unclear. Trimming removed 2 bases at V and 0 bases at J, with 8 bases between. This CDR3 comprises 14 residues. From germline, CDR1 is MNHEY and CDR2 SMNVEV (reference sequence). The DNA for the CDR3 is TGTGCCAGCAGTTTAATGCAGGACTCCTACGAGCAGTACTTC. This translates into CASSLMQDSYEQYF.

Comments on this clonotype: A clone one base away is much larger, so this may be a read error. The V and J genes are TRBV19 and TRBJ2-1; D call uncertain. The CDR3 spans 13 residues. CDR1 and CDR2 (germline): LNHDA, SQIVND (reference sequence). CDR3 nucleotides: TGTGCCAGTAGTCCGGGTCCATTCAATGGGCAGTTCTTC. Translated: CASSPGPFNGQFF.

This clonotype was detected a few times. The chain employs TRBV15 and TRBJ2-7; 10 bases are shared with TRBD1. Germline CDR1 and CDR2: LNHNV and YYDKDF (reference sequence). Losses at the gene ends were 1 base for V and 3 bases for J; bases not matched to a gene: 3. The CDR3 runs 15 residues. Here the CDR3 reads CATSRAGTGDYEQYF. The CDR3 DNA reads as TGTGCCACCAGCAGAGCCGGGACAGGGGACTACGAGCAGTACTTC.